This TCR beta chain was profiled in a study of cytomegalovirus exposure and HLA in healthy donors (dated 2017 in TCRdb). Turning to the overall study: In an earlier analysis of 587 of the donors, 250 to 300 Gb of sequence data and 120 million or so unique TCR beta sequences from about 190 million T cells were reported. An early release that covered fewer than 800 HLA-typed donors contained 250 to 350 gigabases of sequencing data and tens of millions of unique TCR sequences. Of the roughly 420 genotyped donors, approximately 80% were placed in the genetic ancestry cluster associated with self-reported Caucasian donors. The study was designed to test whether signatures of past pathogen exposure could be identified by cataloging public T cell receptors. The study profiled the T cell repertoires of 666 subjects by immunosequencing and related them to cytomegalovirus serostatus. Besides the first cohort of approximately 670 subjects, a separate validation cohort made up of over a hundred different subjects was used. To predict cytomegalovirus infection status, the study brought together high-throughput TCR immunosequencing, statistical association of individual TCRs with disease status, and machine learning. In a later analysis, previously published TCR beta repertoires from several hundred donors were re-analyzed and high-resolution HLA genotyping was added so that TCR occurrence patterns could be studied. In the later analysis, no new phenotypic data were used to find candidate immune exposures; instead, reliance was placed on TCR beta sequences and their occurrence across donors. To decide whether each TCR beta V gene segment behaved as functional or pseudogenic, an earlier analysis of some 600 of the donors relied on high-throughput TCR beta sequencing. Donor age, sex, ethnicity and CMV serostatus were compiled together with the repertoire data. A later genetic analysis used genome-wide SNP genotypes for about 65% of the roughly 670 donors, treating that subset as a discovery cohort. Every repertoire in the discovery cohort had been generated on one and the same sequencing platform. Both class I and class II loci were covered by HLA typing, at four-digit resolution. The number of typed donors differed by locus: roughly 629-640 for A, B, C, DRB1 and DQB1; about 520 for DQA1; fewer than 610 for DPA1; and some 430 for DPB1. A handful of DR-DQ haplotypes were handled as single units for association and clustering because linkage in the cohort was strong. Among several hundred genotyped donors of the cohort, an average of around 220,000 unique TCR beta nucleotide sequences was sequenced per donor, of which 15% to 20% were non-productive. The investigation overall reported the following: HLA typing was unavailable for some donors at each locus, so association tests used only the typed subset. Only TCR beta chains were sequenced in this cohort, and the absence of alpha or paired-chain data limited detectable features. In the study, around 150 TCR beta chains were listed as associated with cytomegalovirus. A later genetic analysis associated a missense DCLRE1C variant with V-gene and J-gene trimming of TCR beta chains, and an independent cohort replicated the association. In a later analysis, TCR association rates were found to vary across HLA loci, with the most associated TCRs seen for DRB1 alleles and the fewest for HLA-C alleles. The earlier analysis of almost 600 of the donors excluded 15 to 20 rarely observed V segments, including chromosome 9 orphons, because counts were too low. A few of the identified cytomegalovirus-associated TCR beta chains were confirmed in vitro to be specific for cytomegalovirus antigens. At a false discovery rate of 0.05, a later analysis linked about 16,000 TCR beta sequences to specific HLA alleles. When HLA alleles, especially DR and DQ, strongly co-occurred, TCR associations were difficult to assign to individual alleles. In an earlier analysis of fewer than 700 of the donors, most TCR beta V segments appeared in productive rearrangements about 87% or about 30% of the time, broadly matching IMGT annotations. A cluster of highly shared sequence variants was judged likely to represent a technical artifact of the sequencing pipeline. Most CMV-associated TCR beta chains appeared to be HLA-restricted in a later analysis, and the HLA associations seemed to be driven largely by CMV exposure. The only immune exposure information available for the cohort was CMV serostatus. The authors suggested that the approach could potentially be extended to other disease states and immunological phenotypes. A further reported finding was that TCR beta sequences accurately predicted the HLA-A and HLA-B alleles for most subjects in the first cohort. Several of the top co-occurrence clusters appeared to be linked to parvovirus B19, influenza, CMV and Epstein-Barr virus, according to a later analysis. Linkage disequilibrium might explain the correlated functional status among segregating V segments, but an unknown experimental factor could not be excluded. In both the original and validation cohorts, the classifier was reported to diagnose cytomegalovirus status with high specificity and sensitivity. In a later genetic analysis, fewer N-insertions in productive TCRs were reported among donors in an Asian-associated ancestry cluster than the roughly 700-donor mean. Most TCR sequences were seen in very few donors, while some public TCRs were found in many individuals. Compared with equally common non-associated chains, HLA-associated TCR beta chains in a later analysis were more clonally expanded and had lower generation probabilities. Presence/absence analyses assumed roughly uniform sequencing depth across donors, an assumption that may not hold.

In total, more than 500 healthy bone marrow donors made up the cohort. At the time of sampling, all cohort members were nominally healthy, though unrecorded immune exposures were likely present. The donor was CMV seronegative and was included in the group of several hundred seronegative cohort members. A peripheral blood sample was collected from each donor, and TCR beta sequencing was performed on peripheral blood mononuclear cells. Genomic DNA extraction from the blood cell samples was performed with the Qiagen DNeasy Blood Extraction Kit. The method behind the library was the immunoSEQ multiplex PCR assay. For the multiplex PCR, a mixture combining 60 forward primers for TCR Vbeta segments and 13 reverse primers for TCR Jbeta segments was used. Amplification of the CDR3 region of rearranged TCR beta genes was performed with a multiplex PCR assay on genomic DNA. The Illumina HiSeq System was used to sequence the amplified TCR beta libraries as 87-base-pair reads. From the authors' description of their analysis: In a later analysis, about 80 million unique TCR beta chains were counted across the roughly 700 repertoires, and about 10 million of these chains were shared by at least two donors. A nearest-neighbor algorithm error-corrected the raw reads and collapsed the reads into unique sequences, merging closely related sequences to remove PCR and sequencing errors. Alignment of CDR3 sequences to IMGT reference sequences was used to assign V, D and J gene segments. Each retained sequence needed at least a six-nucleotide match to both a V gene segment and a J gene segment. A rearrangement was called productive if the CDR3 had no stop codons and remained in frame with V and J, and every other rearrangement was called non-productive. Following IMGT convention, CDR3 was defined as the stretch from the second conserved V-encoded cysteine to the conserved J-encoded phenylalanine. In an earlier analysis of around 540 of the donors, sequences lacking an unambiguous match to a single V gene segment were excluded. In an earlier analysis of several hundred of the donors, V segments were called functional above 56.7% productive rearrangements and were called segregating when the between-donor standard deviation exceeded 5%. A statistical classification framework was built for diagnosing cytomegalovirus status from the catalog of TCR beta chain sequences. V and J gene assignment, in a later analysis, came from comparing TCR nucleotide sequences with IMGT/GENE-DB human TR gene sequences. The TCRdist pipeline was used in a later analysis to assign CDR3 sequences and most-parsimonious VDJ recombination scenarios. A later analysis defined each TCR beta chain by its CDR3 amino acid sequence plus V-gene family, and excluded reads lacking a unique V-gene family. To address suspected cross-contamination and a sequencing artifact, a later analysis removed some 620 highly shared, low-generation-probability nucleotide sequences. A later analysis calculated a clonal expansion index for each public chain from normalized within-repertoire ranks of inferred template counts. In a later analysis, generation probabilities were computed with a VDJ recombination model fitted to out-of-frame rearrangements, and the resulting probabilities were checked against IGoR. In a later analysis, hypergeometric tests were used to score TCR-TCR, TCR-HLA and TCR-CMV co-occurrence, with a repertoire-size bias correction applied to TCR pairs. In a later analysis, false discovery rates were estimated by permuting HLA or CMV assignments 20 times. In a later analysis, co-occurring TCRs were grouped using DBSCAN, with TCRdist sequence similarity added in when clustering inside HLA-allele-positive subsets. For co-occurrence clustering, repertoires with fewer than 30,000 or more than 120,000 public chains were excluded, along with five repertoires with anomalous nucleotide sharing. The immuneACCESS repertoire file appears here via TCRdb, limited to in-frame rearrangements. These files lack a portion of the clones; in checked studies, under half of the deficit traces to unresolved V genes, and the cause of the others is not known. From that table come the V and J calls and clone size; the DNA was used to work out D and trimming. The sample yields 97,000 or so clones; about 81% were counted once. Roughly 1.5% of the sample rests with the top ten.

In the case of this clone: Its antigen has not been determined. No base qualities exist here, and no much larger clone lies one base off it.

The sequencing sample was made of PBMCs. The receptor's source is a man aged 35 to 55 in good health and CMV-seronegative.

This receptor has the CDR3 CASSRFVGGGYEQYF. The sequence in DNA is TGTGCCAGCAGTAGATTCGTGGGGGGTGGCTACGAGCAGTACTTC. Recombination joined TRBV7-7 with TRBJ2-7; 6 matching bases give a weak D call of TRBD2. The CDR3 has 15 amino acids, counting the end cysteine and phenylalanine. Left in the record is the CDR3 DNA by itself, 45 bases read in frame from the first base. The germline V gene (reference sequence) specifies SSHAT as CDR1 and FNYEAQ as CDR2. Relative to germline, V is 6 bases shorter and J is 3 bases shorter, with 18 bases between their ends.